Listed here are 28 T cell receptor beta chains from one sample, sequenced in a study of blood T cell repertoires in COVID-19. The protocol was immunoSEQ multiplex PCR, while the TCRdb copy is restricted to in-frame clones and leaves out a portion. The repertoire holds 190,000 or so clones, with roughly 86% as singletons. The sample taken for sequencing was peripheral blood. All receptors come from a man in his forties or fifties with active or convalescent COVID-19.

The chain employs TRBV6-5 and TRBJ2-7, with TRBD2 matching 8 bases. CDR1 MNHEY and CDR2 SVGAGI come from the germline V gene. The CDR3 sequence is 15 residues long. With 5 bases clipped from V and 0 bases from J, the junction kept 6 bases outside the gene matches. CDR3 residues: CASSTLAVSSYEQYF. CDR3 DNA sequence: TGTGCCAGCAGTACACTAGCGGTGAGCTCCTACGAGCAGTACTTC.

The rearrangement joins TRBV5-1 to TRBJ2-7; TRBD1 aligns across 11 bases. Per germline, CDR1 SGHRS and CDR2 YFSETQ. The trim removed 7 bases at V and 2 bases at J, leaving 2 bases unmatched. The CDR3 is 13 amino acids. The CDR3 DNA reads as TGCGCCAGCGGGACAGGGGGACCCTACGAGCAGTACTTC. It is translated as CASGTGGPYEQYF.

V usage is TRBV28 and J usage is TRBJ2-2, with D unresolved. Germline loops: CDR1 MDHEN, CDR2 SYDVKM. The CDR3 spans 11 residues. The V end was cut by 6 bases, the J end by 8 bases, with 7 bases between. CDR3 DNA: TGTGCCAGCAGAACTTGGGGGGAGCTGTTTTTT. It is translated as CASRTWGELFF.

This chain uses TRBV5-3 with TRBJ1-2; D uncertain. TRBV5-3 is classed as an ORF, of uncertain function. The CDR3 sequence is 14 residues long. V lost 4 bases, J lost 1 base, and 11 bases lay in between. DNA of the CDR3: TGTGCCAGAAGCCTAGTCTCCCGTAACTATGGCTACACCTTC. It yields the protein CARSLVSRNYGYTF.

The CDR3 loop is CASSLGTGGEQYF. CDR3 nucleotides: TGTGCCAGCAGTTTAGGGACAGGGGGCGAGCAGTACTTC. The V gene is TRBV27, the J gene TRBJ2-7, with 11 bases aligning to TRBD1. Germline V gene data show CDR1 as MNHEY and CDR2 as SMNVEV (reference sequence). This CDR3 comprises 13 residues. J was trimmed by 6 bases and V by 2 bases; bases with no gene match: 0.

This clone appeared a single time. V is TRBV5-5 and J is TRBJ2-7; 8 bases are a match to TRBD1. This CDR3 spans 18 amino acids. V was clipped by 0 bases and J by 1 base; unmatched bases: 12. CDR1 and CDR2 from the germline V gene are SGHKS and YYEKEE (reference sequence). The DNA for the CDR3 is TGTGCCAGCAGCTTGGAGATGGGACAGGTCGTAATGTCCTACGAGCAGTACTTC. Protein sequence: CASSLEMGQVVMSYEQYF.

The V gene is TRBV5-6, the J gene TRBJ2-7; 8 bases align to TRBD2. Germline V CDR1 and CDR2: SGHDT, YYEEEE. The CDR3 consists of 15 residues. J lost 3 bases, V lost 3 bases, and 8 bases had no gene match. The CDR3: CASSSIGTRYYEQYF. CDR3 DNA: TGTGCCAGCAGCTCGATCGGGACTAGATACTACGAGCAGTACTTC.

The V and J genes are TRBV11-2 and TRBJ1-6; 8 bases map to TRBD1. Germline V CDR1 and CDR2: SGHAT, FQNNGV. The CDR3 spans 15 residues. V lost 4 bases and J lost 16; bases outside the gene matches: 15. The CDR3 here is CASSSPGGRGWSLHF. CDR3 DNA: TGTGCCAGCAGCTCACCAGGGGGCCGCGGGTGGTCTCTCCACTTT.

Here the CDR3 reads CAISEGQGVYGYTF. In nucleotides, the CDR3 is TGTGCCATCAGTGAGGGCCAGGGTGTCTATGGCTACACCTTC. V is TRBV10-3 and J is TRBJ1-2; a possible D gene is TRBD1 (5 bases). Trimming took off 2 bases at V and 4 bases at J, with 11 bases between the two ends. CDR3 length equals 14 residues. Germline assignment: CDR1 ENHRY and CDR2 SYGVKD.

The V gene is TRBV24-1, the J gene TRBJ2-5, with D maybe TRBD2 (6 bases). Germline V gene lookup returns CDR1 KGHDR and CDR2 SFDVKD. V was pared by 0 bases and J by 4 bases, with 11 bases between. CDR3 size: 15 residues. CDR3 protein: CATSDLVAGTETQYF. CDR3 coding DNA: TGTGCCACCAGTGATTTGGTGGCGGGAACAGAGACCCAGTACTTC.

The V call is TRBV5-1, the J call TRBJ1-5; D call uncertain. The CDR3 totals 15 residues. With 4 bases removed from V and 4 bases from J, the gap between germline ends came to 15 bases. Germline V gene sequence: CDR1 SGHRS, CDR2 YFSETQ. The CDR3 DNA follows: TGCGCCAGCAGCCCCGTCGGAGATATTAATCAGCCCCAGCATTTT. It specifies CASSPVGDINQPQHF.

This chain connects TRBV5-5 to TRBJ1-4, with 7 bases that match TRBD1. Germline values: CDR1 SGHKS, CDR2 YYEKEE (reference sequence). The CDR3 has 14 residues. The junction had 6 bases not matched to a gene; V was cut back by 4 bases and J by 6 bases. The CDR3 loop reads CASSPPGQDEKLFF. CDR3 nucleotide sequence: TGTGCCAGCAGCCCCCCCGGACAGGATGAAAAACTGTTTTTT. The whole variable domain, filled in from reference TRBV5-5 and TRBJ1-4, reads DAGVTQSPTHLIKTRGQQVTLRCSPISGHKSVSWYQQVLGQGPQFIFQYYEKEERGRGNFPDRFSARQFPNYSSELNVNALLLGDSALYLCASSPPGQDEKLFFGSGTQLSVL.

The V call is TRBV29-1, the J call TRBJ2-3; possibly TRBD1 for D (6 bases). Germline CDR1 and CDR2: SQVTM and ANQGSEA. V lost 0 bases and J 5 bases, leaving 15 bases between the germline ends. This CDR3 has 15 amino acids. The CDR3 nucleotides are TGCAGCGTTGAAGATCGACTTGGCAGGGGAGATACGCAGTATTTT. Protein product: CSVEDRLGRGDTQYF.

This chain links TRBV6-6 with TRBJ2-6; D uncertain. The CDR3 is 15 amino acids. CDR1 and CDR2 from the germline V gene are MNHNY and SVGAGI (reference sequence). With 6 bases removed from V and 1 base from J, the gap between germline ends came to 10 bases. CDR3 amino acids: CASRGANSGANVLTF. CDR3 coding DNA: TGTGCCAGCAGGGGCGCGAATTCTGGGGCCAACGTCCTGACTTTC.

This chain uses TRBV19 with TRBJ2-6, with D tentatively TRBD2 (5 bases). There are 15 residues in the CDR3. Germline V gene lookup returns CDR1 LNHDA and CDR2 SQIVND (reference sequence). Trimming left V 3 bases short and J 0 bases short, with 6 bases between. CDR3 loop: CASSMGSSGANVLTF. In nucleotides, the CDR3 is TGTGCCAGTAGTATGGGGAGCTCTGGGGCCAACGTCCTGACTTTC.

The gene calls are TRBV30 and TRBJ2-1, with TRBD2 matching 11 bases. CDR1 and CDR2 from the germline V gene are GTSNPN and SVGIG (reference sequence). The junction had 1 base not matched to a gene; V was cut back by 8 bases and J by 4 bases. The CDR3 spans 12 residues. The chain's CDR3 is CAVAGGYNEQFF. The CDR3 DNA follows: TGTGCCGTAGCGGGGGGGTACAATGAGCAGTTCTTC.

This clone was observed a few times. The CDR3 DNA reads as TGCGCCAGCAGCTTCGGTATGGTGCCAGGGACAGGGAGGAATGGCTACACCTTC. It is translated as CASSFGMVPGTGRNGYTF. This chain joins TRBV5-1 and TRBJ1-2; 9 bases are a match to TRBD1. The CDR3 length is 18 residues. Trimming at V came to 2 bases and at J to 6 bases, leaving 17 bases not matched to a gene. Germline CDR1 and CDR2: SGHRS and YFSETQ.

The V and J genes are TRBV2 and TRBJ2-1; 9 nucleotides agree with TRBD2. V lost 6 bases and J lost 4; bases outside the gene matches: 4. This CDR3 comprises 14 residues. Germline V gene lookup returns CDR1 SNHLY and CDR2 FYNNEI. The CDR3 loop reads CASSVSGGYNEQFF. The CDR3 DNA sequence: TGTGCCAGCAGCGTTAGCGGGGGTTACAATGAGCAGTTCTTC.

This chain joins TRBV5-6 and TRBJ1-5; 8 bases match TRBD1. Germline V gene sequence: CDR1 SGHDT, CDR2 YYEEEE. V was clipped by 2 bases and J by 3 bases; unmatched bases: 10. The CDR3 has 17 residues. The CDR3 spells CASSFSTGALFNQPQHF. The DNA of the CDR3 is TGTGCCAGCAGCTTTTCGACAGGGGCTCTTTTCAATCAGCCCCAGCATTTT.

The chain is built from TRBV24-1 and TRBJ2-1; possible D gene TRBD1, 6 bases. The germline V and J ends were trimmed by 4 bases and 0 bases, with 6 bases remaining between them. The CDR3 length is 14 residues. CDR1 KGHDR and CDR2 SFDVKD come from the germline V gene. As DNA, the CDR3 is TGTGCCACCAGTGAGGACAGCTCCTACAATGAGCAGTTCTTC. This translates into CATSEDSSYNEQFF.

This chain joins TRBV29-1 and TRBJ2-7, with D perhaps being TRBD1 or TRBD2 (6 bases each). Looked up from germline, CDR1 is SQVTM and CDR2 is ANQGSEA. With 7 bases removed from V and 1 base from J, the gap between germline ends came to 11 bases. This CDR3 is built from 12 residues. CDR3 in amino acids: CSARDISYEQYF. The CDR3 nucleotides read TGCAGCGCGCGGGACATTTCCTACGAGCAGTACTTC.

The CDR3 DNA reads as TGTGCCAGCAGCCTGGGGCAGGGCAACACTGAAGCTTTCTTT. Protein sequence: CASSLGQGNTEAFF. The chain combines TRBV11-2 with TRBJ1-1; a possible D gene is TRBD1 (5 bases). V shed 5 bases and J shed 2 bases, with 12 bases lying between them. The CDR3 contains 14 residues. The germline CDR1 and CDR2 sequences are SGHAT and FQNNGV.

The chain employs TRBV4-1 and TRBJ1-6; 7 bases agree with TRBD1. Germline V gene sequence: CDR1 MGHRA, CDR2 YSYEKL. The length of the CDR3 is 17 residues. V shed 1 base and J 0 bases; nucleotides not matched to a gene: 3. The CDR3 DNA reads TGCGCCAGCAGCCAAGGGGCAGGGGGCTCCTATAATTCACCCCTCCACTTT. This gives the protein CASSQGAGGSYNSPLHF.

Here the CDR3 reads CASSLGGGIGSPLHF. The CDR3 DNA reads TGTGCCAGCAGCTTAGGGGGGGGAATTGGATCACCCCTCCACTTT. J is TRBJ1-6 and V is TRBV5-8; D possibly corresponds to TRBD1 (6 bases). Germline values: CDR1 SGHTS, CDR2 YDEGEE. The CDR3 is 15 amino acids. V lost 2 bases and J 10 bases, leaving 16 bases between the germline ends.

V gene TRBV4-3 combines with J gene TRBJ2-3, with TRBD2 identical over 10 bases. Unmatched junction bases numbered 4, after V lost 4 bases and J lost 0 bases. The CDR3 has 16 residues. Germline V CDR1 and CDR2: LGHNA, YSLEER. This chain's CDR3 is CASSPWTSGSTDTQYF. The CDR3 DNA reads TGCGCCAGCAGCCCGTGGACTAGCGGAAGCACAGATACGCAGTATTTT.

The chain recombines TRBV7-9 with TRBJ1-1; 7 positions match TRBD1. The germline V gene encodes CDR1 SEHNR and CDR2 FQNEAQ (reference sequence). The CDR3 totals 13 residues. Losses at the gene ends were 7 bases for V and 4 bases for J; bases not matched to a gene: 6. The CDR3 reads CASTASGGTEAFF. The CDR3 DNA reads as TGTGCCAGCACCGCTTCAGGGGGCACTGAAGCTTTCTTT. Complete variable domain (other parts from reference TRBV7-9 and TRBJ1-1): DTGVSQNPRHKITKRGQNVTFRCDPISEHNRLYWYRQTLGQGPEFLTYFQNEAQLEKSRLLSDRFSAERPKGSFSTLEIQRTEQGDSAMYLCASTASGGTEAFFGQGTRLTVV.

The chain joins TRBV6-6 to TRBJ1-5; D gene uncertain. Germline CDR1 MNHNY, CDR2 SVGAGI (reference sequence). Trimming pared 2 bases from V and 4 bases from J, leaving 12 bases between. There are 15 residues in the CDR3. The CDR3 DNA reads TGTGCCAGCAGTTACGACCGAAACAGTAATCAGCCCCAGCATTTT. Translated, it gives CASSYDRNSNQPQHF.

V gene TRBV6-1 combines with J gene TRBJ2-1; tentative D call: TRBD1 (5 bases). From germline, CDR1 is MNHNS and CDR2 SASEGT. This CDR3 comprises 14 residues. The V gene lost 3 bases and the J gene lost 7 bases, with 13 bases spanning the gap. The CDR3 spells CASSDAKGRNEQFF. CDR3 bases: TGTGCCAGCAGTGACGCAAAGGGGCGGAATGAGCAGTTCTTC.